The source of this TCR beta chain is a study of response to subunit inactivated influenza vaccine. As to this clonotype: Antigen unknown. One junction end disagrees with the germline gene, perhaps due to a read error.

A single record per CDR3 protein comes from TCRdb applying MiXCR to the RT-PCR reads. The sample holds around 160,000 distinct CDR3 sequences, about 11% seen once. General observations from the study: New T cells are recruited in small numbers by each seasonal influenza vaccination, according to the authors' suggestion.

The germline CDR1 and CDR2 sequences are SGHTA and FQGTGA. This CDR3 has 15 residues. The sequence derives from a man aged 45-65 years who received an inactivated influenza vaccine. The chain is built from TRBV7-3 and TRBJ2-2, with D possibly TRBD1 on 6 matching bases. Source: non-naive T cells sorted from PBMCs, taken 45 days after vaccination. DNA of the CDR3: TGTGCCAGCAGCTTAATGGGCAGGGGCGGAACCGGGGAGCTGTTT. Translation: CASSLMGRGGTGELF.